This section outlines one T cell receptor beta chain sequence together with its context. No antigen is known for it. TCRdb keeps only in-frame clones here, not all; method: immunoSEQ multiplex PCR. The sample shows 84,000 or so clones, approximately 95% of them seen only once. These data belong to a study of OX40 agonist ivuxolimab in advanced cancers. The study, taken as a whole, reports: Compared with CD4+, CD8+ T cells on average had more expanded clones.

This CDR3 has 12 residues. Germline values: CDR1 WNHNN, CDR2 SYGVQD (reference sequence). The V end lost 6 bases, the J end lost 2 bases, and 5 bases lay between the germline ends. This rearrangement joins TRBV10-1 to TRBJ1-3; D is uncertain. The TCR was taken from an adult with an advanced solid tumor such as melanoma, head and neck, liver or kidney cancer. The specimen comprised CD4+ or CD8+ T cells sorted from blood, sampled in a trial of the OX40 agonist ivuxolimab. The CDR3 sequence: CASRVTGNTIYF. CDR3 coding DNA: TGCGCCAGCAGGGTTACTGGAAACACCATATATTTT.